Listed here is a single TCR beta chain. Its antigen is currently unknown. This sample was included in a study of cytomegalovirus exposure and HLA in healthy donors. Whole-study context: Falling in the Caucasian-associated ancestry cluster were roughly 80% of approximately 410 genotyped donors.

V lost 3 bases, J lost 2 bases, and 9 bases lay in between. CDR1 SGHDT and CDR2 YYEEEE come from the germline V gene. The CDR3 spans 13 residues. PCR amplification relied on 60 Vbeta primers (plus 13 Jbeta primers). Only in-frame clones appear in the TCRdb table, and some are missing; sequencing was by immunoSEQ multiplex PCR. Of tens of thousands of clones listed, around 64% were seen once; the top ten hold roughly 4%. Study conclusions and caveats: In presence/absence analyses, roughly uniform sequencing depth across donors was assumed. A later analysis found that most CMV-associated TCR beta chains appeared HLA-restricted. Relative to the approximately 670-donor mean, N-insertions were reportedly fewer in an Asian-associated ancestry cluster in a later analysis.

The rearrangement joins TRBV5-6 to TRBJ2-7; tentatively, D is TRBD1 (5 bases). Sequenced: PBMCs. This receptor was identified in a woman in her forties or fifties in good health and CMV-seronegative. CDR3 residues: CASSYRQTYEQYF. In nucleotides, the CDR3 is TGTGCCAGCAGCTACCGACAGACCTACGAGCAGTACTTC.